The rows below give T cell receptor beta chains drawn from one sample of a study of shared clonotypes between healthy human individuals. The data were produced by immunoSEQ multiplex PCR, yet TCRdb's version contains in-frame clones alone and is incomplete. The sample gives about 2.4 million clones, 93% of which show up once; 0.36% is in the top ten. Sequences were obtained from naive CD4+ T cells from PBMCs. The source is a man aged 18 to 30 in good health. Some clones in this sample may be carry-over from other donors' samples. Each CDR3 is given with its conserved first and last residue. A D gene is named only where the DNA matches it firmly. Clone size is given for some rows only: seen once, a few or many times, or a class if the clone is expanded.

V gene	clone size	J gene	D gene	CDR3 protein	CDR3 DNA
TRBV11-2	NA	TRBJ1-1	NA	CASSPGRREAFF	TGTGCCAGCAGCCCAGGTCGGCGTGAAGCTTTCTTT
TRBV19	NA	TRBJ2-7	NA	CASSTNPAYEQYF	TGTGCCAGTAGTACAAACCCTGCCTACGAGCAGTACTTC
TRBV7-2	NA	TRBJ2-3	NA	CASSSRLESLDTQYF	TGTGCCAGCAGCTCGCGGCTAGAGAGTCTCGATACGCAGTATTTT
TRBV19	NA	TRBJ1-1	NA	CASNPTPTVNTEAFF	TGTGCCAGTAACCCCACCCCGACGGTCAACACTGAAGCTTTCTTT
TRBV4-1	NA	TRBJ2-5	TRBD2	CASSQAGLVKETQYF	TGCGCCAGCAGCCAAGCGGGACTAGTAAAGGAGACCCAGTACTTC
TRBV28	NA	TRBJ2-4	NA	CASETRAKNIQYF	TGTGCCAGCGAGACTCGGGCCAAAAACATTCAGTACTTC
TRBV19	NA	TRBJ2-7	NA	CASSPGGVGSYEQYF	TGTGCCAGTAGTCCTGGCGGGGTGGGGTCCTACGAGCAGTACTTC
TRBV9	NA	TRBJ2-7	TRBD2	CASSVGTISSYEQYF	TGTGCCAGCAGCGTTGGGACTATCAGCTCCTACGAGCAGTACTTC
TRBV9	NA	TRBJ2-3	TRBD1	CASRSGTAGADTQYF	TGTGCCAGCAGAAGTGGGACAGCAGGCGCAGATACGCAGTATTTT
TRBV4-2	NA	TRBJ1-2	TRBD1	CASSQWDREDFYGYTF	TGTGCCAGCAGCCAATGGGACAGGGAGGATTTCTATGGCTACACCTTC
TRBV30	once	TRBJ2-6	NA	CAWSSGANVLTF	TGTGCCTGGAGTTCCGGGGCCAACGTCCTGACTTTC
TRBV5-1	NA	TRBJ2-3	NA	CASSPRQTIRSTDTQYF	TGCGCCAGCAGCCCACGACAGACGATTAGGAGCACAGATACGCAGTATTTT
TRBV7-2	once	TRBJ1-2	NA	CASSLQGRPIGYTF	TGTGCCAGCAGCTTACAGGGGCGGCCTATTGGCTACACCTTC
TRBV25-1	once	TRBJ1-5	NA	CASSPVGNQPQHF	TGTGCCAGCAGTCCCGTGGGCAATCAGCCCCAGCATTTT
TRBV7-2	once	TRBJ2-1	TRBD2	CASSSTSGSFNEQFF	TGTGCCAGCAGCTCGACTAGCGGGAGTTTCAATGAGCAGTTCTTC
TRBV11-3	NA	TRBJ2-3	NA	CASSLGQPGTQYF	TGTGCCAGCAGCCTGGGACAACCAGGCACGCAGTATTTT
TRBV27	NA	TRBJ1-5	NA	CASSLGVGANQPQHF	TGTGCCAGCAGTTTAGGCGTGGGGGCCAATCAGCCCCAGCATTTT
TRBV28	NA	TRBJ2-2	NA	CASSLLPGQNTGELFF	TGTGCCAGCAGTTTATTGCCGGGACAGAACACCGGGGAGCTGTTTTTT
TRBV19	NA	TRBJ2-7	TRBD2	CASSGTSGISEQYF	TGTGCCAGCAGCGGGACTAGCGGGATATCCGAGCAGTACTTC
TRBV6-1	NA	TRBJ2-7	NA	CASSESSSRPISF	TGTGCCAGCAGTGAAAGCTCCTCCCGCCCTATCAGCTTC
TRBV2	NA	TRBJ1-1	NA	CASTLTGGDTEAFF	TGTGCCAGCACATTGACGGGAGGCGACACTGAAGCTTTCTTT
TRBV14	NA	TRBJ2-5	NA	CASSQARIHRETQYF	TGTGCCAGCAGCCAAGCGAGGATCCATAGGGAGACCCAGTACTTC
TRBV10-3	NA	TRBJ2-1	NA	CATSKQDRRNEQFF	TGTGCCACCTCAAAACAGGATAGGCGCAATGAGCAGTTCTTC
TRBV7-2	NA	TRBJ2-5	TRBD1	CASSLGTGGPTSETQYF	TGTGCCAGCAGCTTAGGGACAGGGGGCCCCACGTCGGAGACCCAGTACTTC
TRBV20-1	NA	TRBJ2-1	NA	CSAILDNEQFF	TGCAGTGCTATACTTGACAATGAGCAGTTCTTC
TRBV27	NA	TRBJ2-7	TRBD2	CASSTAGAGSYEQYF	TGTGCCAGCAGTACAGCGGGAGCTGGGTCCTACGAGCAGTACTTC
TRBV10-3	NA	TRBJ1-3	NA	CAISDGTGNTIYF	TGTGCCATCTCTGATGGTACCGGAAACACCATATATTTT
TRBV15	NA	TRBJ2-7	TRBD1	CATSRGDRGMYEQYF	TGTGCCACCAGCAGGGGGGACAGGGGCATGTACGAGCAGTACTTC
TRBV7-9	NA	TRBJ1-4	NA	CASSLGVDNEKLFF	TGTGCCAGCAGCTTAGGGGTAGATAATGAAAAACTGTTTTTT
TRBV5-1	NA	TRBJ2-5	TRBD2	CASSLTGLASIYQETQYF	TGCGCCAGCAGCTTGACAGGACTAGCGTCAATTTACCAAGAGACCCAGTACTTC
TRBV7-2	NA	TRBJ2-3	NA	CASSLAGVRTQYF	TGTGCCAGCAGCTTAGCGGGGGTTCGGACGCAGTATTTT